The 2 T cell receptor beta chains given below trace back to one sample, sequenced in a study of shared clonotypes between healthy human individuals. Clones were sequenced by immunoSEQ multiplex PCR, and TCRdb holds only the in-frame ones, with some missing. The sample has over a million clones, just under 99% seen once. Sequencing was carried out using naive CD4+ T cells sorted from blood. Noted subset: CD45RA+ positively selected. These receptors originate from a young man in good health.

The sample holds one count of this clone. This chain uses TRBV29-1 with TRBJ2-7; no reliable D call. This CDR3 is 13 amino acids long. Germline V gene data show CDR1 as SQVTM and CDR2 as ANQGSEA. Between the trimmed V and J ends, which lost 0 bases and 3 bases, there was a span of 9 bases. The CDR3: CSVEELEGYEQYF. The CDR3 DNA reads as TGCAGCGTTGAAGAGTTGGAAGGCTACGAGCAGTACTTC.

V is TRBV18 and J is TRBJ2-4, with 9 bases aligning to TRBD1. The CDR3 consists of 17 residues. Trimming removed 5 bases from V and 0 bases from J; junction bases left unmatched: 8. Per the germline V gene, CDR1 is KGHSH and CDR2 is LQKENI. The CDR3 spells CASSTEQGALAKNIQYF. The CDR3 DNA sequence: TGTGCCAGCTCAACGGAACAGGGGGCCCTAGCCAAAAACATTCAGTACTTC.